The 22 T cell receptor beta chains below all came from one sample that was sequenced in a study of blood T cell repertoires in COVID-19. Some clones are missing from TCRdb's copy, which holds only in-frame ones; the method was immunoSEQ multiplex PCR. Among tens of thousands of clones listed, about nine tenths were seen once. The sequenced material came from peripheral blood. The receptors were sampled from a human donor with acute or convalescent COVID-19. The donor label of this sample is uncertain.

This chain connects TRBV7-9 to TRBJ2-3; 7 nucleotides line up with TRBD1. CDR3 length equals 14 residues. Germline V gene lookup returns CDR1 SEHNR and CDR2 FQNEAQ (reference sequence). The trim removed 5 bases at V and 6 bases at J, leaving 8 bases unmatched. CDR3 in DNA: TGTGCCAGCAGCCTTGGACAGGCTCAGGATACGCAGTATTTT. Translation gives CASSLGQAQDTQYF.

The CDR3 nucleotides read TGTGCCAGCAGCTTGAGGGGGGGGGAGCTGTTTTTT. Translating gives CASSLRGGELFF. V gene TRBV27 combines with J gene TRBJ2-2; perhaps TRBD1 as D (6 bases). V was shortened by 6 bases and J by 8 bases, with 10 bases between the two germline ends. CDR3 length equals 12 residues. Germline V gene sequence: CDR1 MNHEY, CDR2 SMNVEV (reference sequence).

The sample holds a few counts of this clone. This chain connects TRBV5-1 to TRBJ2-2; D gene uncertain. Germline lookup yields CDR1 SGHRS and CDR2 YFSETQ. CDR3 length: 14 residues. V shed 5 bases and J shed 5 bases, with 13 bases lying between them. The CDR3 nucleotides read TGCGCCAGCAGACCGACGTTCGGGACCGGGGAGCTGTTTTTT. Its translation is CASRPTFGTGELFF.

V usage is TRBV28 and J usage is TRBJ1-3; D is unclear. The CDR3 is made up of 14 amino acids. CDR1 is MDHEN, CDR2 SYDVKM, per germline. V was shortened by 6 bases and J by 2 bases, with 11 bases between the two germline ends. CDR3 bases: TGTGCCAGCAGCCATCGGGGAACTGGAAACACCATATATTTT. The encoded protein is CASSHRGTGNTIYF.

The V and J genes are TRBV28 and TRBJ2-7, with 8 bases lining up with TRBD1. After removal of 4 bases from V and 2 bases from J, the junction contained 7 bases not matched to a gene. CDR3 length equals 15 residues. Germline V gene lookup returns CDR1 MDHEN and CDR2 SYDVKM. CDR3 nucleotide sequence: TGTGCCAGCAGTTCTCCGGGACAGGCCACCTACGAGCAGTACGTC. Amino acids: CASSSPGQATYEQYV.

The V and J genes are TRBV5-8 and TRBJ2-7; 7 bases line up with TRBD1. Germline V gives CDR1 SGHTS, CDR2 YDEGEE. CDR3 length equals 14 residues. Trimming at V came to 4 bases and at J to 0 bases, leaving 4 bases not matched to a gene. CDR3 sequence reads: CASSLWDSSYEQYV. The CDR3, as DNA: TGTGCCAGCAGCCTCTGGGACAGCTCCTACGAGCAGTACGTC.

The chain has TRBV5-4 and TRBJ2-7, with no clear D. The ends were cut back, 4 bases at V and 0 bases at J, with 8 bases in the middle. The CDR3 runs to 13 residues. The germline V gene has CDR1 SGHNT and CDR2 YYREEE (reference sequence). The CDR3: CASSPSRSYEQYF. The CDR3, as DNA: TGTGCCAGCAGCCCAAGCCGCTCCTACGAGCAGTACTTC.

The chain couples TRBV5-1 to TRBJ2-5, with TRBD2 identical over 11 bases. CDR1 is SGHRS and CDR2 is YFSETQ in the germline V gene. The V gene end was trimmed by 1 base and the J gene end by 3 bases; junction bases not matched to a gene: 2. This CDR3 is built from 15 residues. CDR3 protein: CASSLLAGGEETQYF. The CDR3 nucleotides are TGCGCCAGCAGCTTGCTAGCGGGGGGAGAAGAGACCCAGTACTTC.

The rearrangement uses TRBV6-5 and TRBJ2-5, with 7 bases lining up with TRBD1. The CDR3 loop spans 14 amino acids. Per the germline V gene, CDR1 is MNHEY and CDR2 is SVGAGI. J lost 7 bases, V lost 3 bases, and 8 bases had no gene match. The DNA for the CDR3 is TGTGCCAGCAGTTATCAAACAGGGGTCGGGACCCAGTACTTC. Translating gives CASSYQTGVGTQYF.

The genes are TRBV5-1 and TRBJ2-5; TRBD2 might be the D (5 bases). V dropped 3 bases and J dropped 2 bases, with 14 bases sitting between them. The CDR3 runs to 15 residues. Germline V gene lookup returns CDR1 SGHRS and CDR2 YFSETQ. The CDR3 sequence is CASSWNTGSQETQYF. DNA of the CDR3: TGCGCCAGCAGCTGGAATACGGGGTCTCAAGAGACCCAGTACTTC.

The chain carries TRBV14 and TRBJ1-3; 8 bases line up with TRBD1. CDR3 size: 16 residues. Germline V CDR1 and CDR2: SGHDN, FVKESK. V lost 4 bases to trimming and J lost 0 bases; unmatched junction nucleotides: 5. In DNA form, the CDR3 reads TGTGCCAGCAGCCCGGGACAGGCGTACTCTGGAAACACCATATATTTT. As protein: CASSPGQAYSGNTIYF.

The J gene is TRBJ2-1, the V gene TRBV19; 13 positions match TRBD2. The germline V gene has CDR1 LNHDA and CDR2 SQIVND (reference sequence). This CDR3 has 17 amino acids. Unmatched junction bases numbered 10, after V lost 4 bases and J lost 7 bases. CDR3: CASSTDLTSGRVNEQFF. The CDR3 region has the DNA TGTGCCAGTAGTACCGATCTTACTAGCGGGAGGGTTAATGAGCAGTTCTTC.

The chain has TRBV5-5 and TRBJ1-1; D is perhaps TRBD1 (6 bases). Germline V CDR1 and CDR2: SGHKS, YYEKEE (reference sequence). CDR3 length equals 16 residues. With 3 bases removed from V and 1 base from J, the gap between germline ends came to 16 bases. In nucleotides, the CDR3 is TGTGCCAGCAGCTATCTTTGGACAGCCCGGAACACTGAAGCTTTCTTT. Translation: CASSYLWTARNTEAFF.

The chain is built from TRBV7-9 and TRBJ2-1, with 7 bases aligning to TRBD1. The CDR3 is made up of 14 amino acids. Germline loops: CDR1 SEHNR, CDR2 FQNEAQ (reference sequence). Trimming cost V 1 base and J 9 bases; bases outside gene matches: 6. For the CDR3, the DNA is TGTGCCAGCAGCTTAGGACAGGGCCAGTTTGAGCAGTTCTTC. Its translation: CASSLGQGQFEQFF.

This rearrangement joins TRBV28 to TRBJ2-1, with 10 bases identical to TRBD1. The CDR3 consists of 15 residues. The germline gives CDR1 MDHEN, CDR2 SYDVKM. After removal of 3 bases from V and 4 bases from J, the junction contained 3 bases not matched to a gene. CDR3: CASSFRDRGYNEQFF. Here the CDR3 DNA reads TGTGCCAGCAGTTTCCGGGACAGGGGATACAATGAGCAGTTCTTC.

The chain uses TRBV28 and TRBJ1-5; weak D call: TRBD1 (6 bases). V was clipped by 6 bases and J by 6 bases, with 21 bases between them. The CDR3 is made up of 16 amino acids. Looked up from germline, CDR1 is MDHEN and CDR2 is SYDVKM. This chain's CDR3 is CASRQRDTLSTQPQHF. The CDR3 DNA reads TGTGCCAGCAGGCAACGGGACACCCTTTCAACTCAGCCCCAGCATTTT.

This rearrangement joins TRBV6-6 to TRBJ1-1; TRBD1 agrees at 8 bases. The junction had 6 bases not matched to a gene; V was cut back by 5 bases and J by 4 bases. The CDR3 loop spans 14 amino acids. Germline loops: CDR1 MNHNY, CDR2 SVGAGI (reference sequence). CDR3 protein: CASSPGQDTTEAFF. The CDR3 bases are TGTGCCAGCAGTCCGGGACAGGACACCACTGAAGCTTTCTTT.

This sequence joins TRBV5-4 and TRBJ2-1; weak D call: TRBD1 (6 bases). Germline V gene lookup returns CDR1 SGHNT and CDR2 YYREEE (reference sequence). The ends were cut back, 1 base at V and 0 bases at J, with 11 bases in the middle. The CDR3 contains 16 residues. The CDR3 reads CASSLNRVSSYNEQFF. The CDR3 coding sequence is TGTGCCAGCAGCTTGAACAGGGTGAGCTCCTACAATGAGCAGTTCTTC.

The chain uses TRBV2 and TRBJ2-2, with 9 bases aligning to TRBD1. The CDR3 contains 14 residues. From germline, CDR1 is SNHLY and CDR2 FYNNEI. With V trimmed by 1 base and J by 8 bases, 2 bases remained unmatched. The CDR3 protein is CASSEGTGVGELFF. CDR3 in DNA: TGTGCCAGCAGTGAAGGGACAGGGGTAGGGGAGCTGTTTTTT. Complete variable domain (other parts from reference TRBV2 and TRBJ2-2): EPEVTQTPSHQVTQMGQEVILRCVPISNHLYFYWYRQILGQKVEFLVSFYNNEISEKSEIFDDQFSVERPDGSNFTLKIRSTKLEDSAMYFCASSEGTGVGELFFGEGSRLTVL.

The chain couples TRBV15 to TRBJ2-1; 7 nucleotides line up with TRBD2. The CDR3 covers 18 residues. Germline-derived CDR1 and CDR2 are LNHNV and YYDKDF (reference sequence). J was trimmed by 7 bases and V by 5 bases; bases with no gene match: 20. The CDR3 is CATSSRGNERGSPNEQFF. CDR3 DNA sequence: TGTGCCACCAGCTCACGGGGGAATGAGCGGGGAAGCCCGAATGAGCAGTTCTTC.

V usage is TRBV10-3 and J usage is TRBJ2-7, with TRBD2 matching over 11 bases. The junction had 11 bases not matched to a gene; V was cut back by 10 bases and J by 3 bases. The germline CDR1 and CDR2 sequences are ENHRY and SYGVKD. The CDR3 sequence is 15 residues long. The DNA of the CDR3 is TGTGCCACCTTTCATCCGGGACTAGCGGACTACGAGCAGTACTTC. Encoded protein: CATFHPGLADYEQYF.

The J gene is TRBJ2-3, the V gene TRBV12-2; the D segment call TRBD2 is taken from the table without a DNA check. TRBV12-2 is recorded as a pseudogene. The CDR3 has 19 amino acids. CDR3 loop: CAKKTTGTSGGESTDTQYF. The CDR3 DNA sequence: TGTGCAAAGAAAACTACCGGGACTAGCGGGGGGGAAAGCACAGATACGCAGTATTTT.